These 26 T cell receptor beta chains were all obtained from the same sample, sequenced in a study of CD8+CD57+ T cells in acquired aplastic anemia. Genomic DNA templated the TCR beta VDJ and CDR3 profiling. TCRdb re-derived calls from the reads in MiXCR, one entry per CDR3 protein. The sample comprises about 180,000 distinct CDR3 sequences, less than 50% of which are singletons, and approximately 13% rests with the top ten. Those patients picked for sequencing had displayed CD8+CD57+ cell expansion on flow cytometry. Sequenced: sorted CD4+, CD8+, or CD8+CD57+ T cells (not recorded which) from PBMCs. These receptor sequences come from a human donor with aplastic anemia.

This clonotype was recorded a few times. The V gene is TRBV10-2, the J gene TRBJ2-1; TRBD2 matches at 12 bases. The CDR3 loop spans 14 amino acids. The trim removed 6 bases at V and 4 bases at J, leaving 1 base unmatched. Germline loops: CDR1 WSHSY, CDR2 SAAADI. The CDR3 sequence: CASSGTSGYNEQFF. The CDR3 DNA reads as TGCGCCAGCAGCGGGACTAGCGGGTACAATGAGCAGTTCTTC.

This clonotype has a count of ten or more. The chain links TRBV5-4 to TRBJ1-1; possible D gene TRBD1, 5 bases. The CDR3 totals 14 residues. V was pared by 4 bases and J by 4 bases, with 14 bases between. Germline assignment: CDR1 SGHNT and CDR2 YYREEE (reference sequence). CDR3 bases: TGTGCCAGCAGCCGAAGAGACAGTGCCACTGAAGCTTTCTTT. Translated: CASSRRDSATEAFF.

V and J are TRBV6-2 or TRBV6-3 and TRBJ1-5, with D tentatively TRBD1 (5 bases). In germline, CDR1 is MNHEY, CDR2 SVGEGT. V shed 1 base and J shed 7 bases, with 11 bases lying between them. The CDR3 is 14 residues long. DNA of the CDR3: TGTGCCAGCAGTTACTGGGGGACCGGACAGCCCCAGCATTTT. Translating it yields CASSYWGTGQPQHF.

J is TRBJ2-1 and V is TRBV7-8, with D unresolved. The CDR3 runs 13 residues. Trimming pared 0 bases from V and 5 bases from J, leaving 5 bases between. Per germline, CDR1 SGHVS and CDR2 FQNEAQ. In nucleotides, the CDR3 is TGTGCCAGCAGCTTAGCAAGAGACAATGAGCAGTTCTTC. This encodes CASSLARDNEQFF.

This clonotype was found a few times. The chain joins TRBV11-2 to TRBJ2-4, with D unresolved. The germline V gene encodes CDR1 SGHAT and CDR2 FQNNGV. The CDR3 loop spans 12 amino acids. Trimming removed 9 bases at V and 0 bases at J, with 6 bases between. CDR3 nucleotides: TGTGCCAGTCTACTAGCCAAAAACATTCAGTACTTC. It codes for CASLLAKNIQYF.

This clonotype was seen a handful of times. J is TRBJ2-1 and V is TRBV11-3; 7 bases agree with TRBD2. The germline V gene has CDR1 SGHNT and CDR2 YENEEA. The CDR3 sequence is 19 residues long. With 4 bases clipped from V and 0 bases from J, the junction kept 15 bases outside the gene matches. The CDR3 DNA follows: TGTGCCAGCAGCTACGGTATCAGGGCTAGCGGTCACTCCTACAATGAGCAGTTCTTC. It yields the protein CASSYGIRASGHSYNEQFF.

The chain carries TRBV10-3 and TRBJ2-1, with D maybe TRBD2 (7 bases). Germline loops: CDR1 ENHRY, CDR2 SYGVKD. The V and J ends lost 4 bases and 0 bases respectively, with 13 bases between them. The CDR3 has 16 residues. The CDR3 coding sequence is TGTGCCATCAGTGTAGGGGGAGGGAGCTCCTACAATGAGCAGTTCTTC. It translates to CAISVGGGSSYNEQFF.

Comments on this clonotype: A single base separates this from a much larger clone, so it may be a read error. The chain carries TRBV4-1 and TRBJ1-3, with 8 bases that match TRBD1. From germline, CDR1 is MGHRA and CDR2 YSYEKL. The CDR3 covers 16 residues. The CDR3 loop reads CAGSLDRATSGNTIYF. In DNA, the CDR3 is TGCGCCGGCAGCTTGGACAGGGCGACCTCTGGAAACACCATATATTTT.

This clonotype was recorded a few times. CDR3 residues: CASRDGIPTDTQYF. CDR3 coding DNA: TGCGCCAGCCGGGACGGGATCCCCACAGATACGCAGTATTTT. The V gene is TRBV10-2, the J gene TRBJ2-3; either TRBD1 or TRBD2 may fit D (5 bases each). The CDR3 is 14 residues long. The V end lost 8 bases, the J end lost 2 bases, and 14 bases lay between the germline ends. Germline V gene data show CDR1 as WSHSY and CDR2 as SAAADI.

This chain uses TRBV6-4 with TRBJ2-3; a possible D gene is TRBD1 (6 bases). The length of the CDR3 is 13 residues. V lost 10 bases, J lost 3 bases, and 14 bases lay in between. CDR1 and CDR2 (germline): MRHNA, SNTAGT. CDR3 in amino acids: CATAQGSTDTQYF. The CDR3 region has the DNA TGTGCCACCGCACAGGGAAGTACAGATACGCAGTATTTT.

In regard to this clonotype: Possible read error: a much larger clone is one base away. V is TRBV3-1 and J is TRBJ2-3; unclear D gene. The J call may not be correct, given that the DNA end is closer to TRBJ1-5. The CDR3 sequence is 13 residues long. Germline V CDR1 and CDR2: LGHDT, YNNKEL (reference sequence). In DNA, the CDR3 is TGTGCCAGCAGATACCAGAGCGGAGGTACGCAGCATTTT. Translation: CASRYQSGGTQHF.

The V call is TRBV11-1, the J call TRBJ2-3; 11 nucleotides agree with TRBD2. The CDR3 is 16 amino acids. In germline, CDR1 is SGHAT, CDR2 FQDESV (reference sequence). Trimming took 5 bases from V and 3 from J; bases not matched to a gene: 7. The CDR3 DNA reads TGTGCCAGCAGCCTTATATCTAGCGGGAGGACAGATACGCAGTATTTT. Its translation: CASSLISSGRTDTQYF.

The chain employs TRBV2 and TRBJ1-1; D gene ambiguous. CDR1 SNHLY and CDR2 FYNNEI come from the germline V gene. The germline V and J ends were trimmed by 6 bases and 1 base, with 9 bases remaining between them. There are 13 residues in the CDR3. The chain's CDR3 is CASRRQKNTEAFF. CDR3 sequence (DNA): TGTGCCAGCAGGAGGCAGAAGAACACTGAAGCTTTCTTT.

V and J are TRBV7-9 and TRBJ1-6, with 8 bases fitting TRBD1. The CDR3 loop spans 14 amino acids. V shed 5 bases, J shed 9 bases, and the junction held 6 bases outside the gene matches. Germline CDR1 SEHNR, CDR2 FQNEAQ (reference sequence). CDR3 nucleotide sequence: TGTGCCAGCAGCCCTCAGGGGGCGGCTTCACCCCTCCACTTT. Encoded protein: CASSPQGAASPLHF.

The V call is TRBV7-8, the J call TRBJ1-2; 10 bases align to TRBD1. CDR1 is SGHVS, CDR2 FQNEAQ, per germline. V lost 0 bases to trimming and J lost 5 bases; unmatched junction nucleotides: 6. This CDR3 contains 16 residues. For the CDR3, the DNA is TGTGCCAGCAGCTTAGCCACGAGACAGGGGGCTTATGGCTACACCTTC. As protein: CASSLATRQGAYGYTF.

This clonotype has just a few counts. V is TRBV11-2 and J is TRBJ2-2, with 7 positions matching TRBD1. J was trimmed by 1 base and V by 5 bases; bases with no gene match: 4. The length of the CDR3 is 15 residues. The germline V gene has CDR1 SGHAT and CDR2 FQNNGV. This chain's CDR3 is CASSTYRGNTGELFF. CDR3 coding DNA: TGTGCCAGCAGCACCTACAGGGGGAACACCGGGGAGCTGTTTTTT.

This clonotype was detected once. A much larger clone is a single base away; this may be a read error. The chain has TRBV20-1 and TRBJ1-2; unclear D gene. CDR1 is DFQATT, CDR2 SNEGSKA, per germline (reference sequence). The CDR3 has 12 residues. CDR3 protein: CSARDGLSGCTF. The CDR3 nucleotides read TGCAGTGCTAGGGACGGTCTTTCCGGCTGCACCTTC.

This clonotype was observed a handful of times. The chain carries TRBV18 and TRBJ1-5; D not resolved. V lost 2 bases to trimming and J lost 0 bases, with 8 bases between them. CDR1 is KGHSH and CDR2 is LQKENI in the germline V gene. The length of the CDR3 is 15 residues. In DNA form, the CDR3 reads TGTGCCAGCTCACCAGATTGGGCTAGCAATCAGCCCCAGCATTTT. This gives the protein CASSPDWASNQPQHF.

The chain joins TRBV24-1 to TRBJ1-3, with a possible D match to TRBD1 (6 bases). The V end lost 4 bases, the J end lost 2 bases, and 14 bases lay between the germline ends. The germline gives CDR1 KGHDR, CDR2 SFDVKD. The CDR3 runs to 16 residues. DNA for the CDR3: TGTGCCACCAGTGACGCCTCCCAGGGGCCTGGAAACACCATATATTTT. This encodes CATSDASQGPGNTIYF.

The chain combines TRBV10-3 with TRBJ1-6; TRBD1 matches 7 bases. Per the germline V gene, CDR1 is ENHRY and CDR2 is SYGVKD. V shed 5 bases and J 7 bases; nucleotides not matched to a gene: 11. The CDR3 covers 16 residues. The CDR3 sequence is CAISPPGTAINSPLHF. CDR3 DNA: TGTGCCATCAGTCCGCCCGGGACAGCAATAAATTCACCCCTCCACTTT.

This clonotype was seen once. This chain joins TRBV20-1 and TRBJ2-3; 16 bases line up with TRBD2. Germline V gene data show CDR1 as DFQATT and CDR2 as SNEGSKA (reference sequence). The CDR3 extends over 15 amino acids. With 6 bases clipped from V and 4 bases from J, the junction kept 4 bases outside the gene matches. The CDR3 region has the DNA TGCAGTGCGGGACTAGCGGGGGGGATGGCAGATACGCAGTATTTT. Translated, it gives CSAGLAGGMADTQYF.

Here the CDR3 reads CASRQGILTDTQYF. In DNA form, the CDR3 reads TGTGCCAGCAGACAGGGAATTTTAACAGATACGCAGTATTTT. The chain uses TRBV2 and TRBJ2-3; TRBD1 is a possible D gene (6 bases). Per the germline V gene, CDR1 is SNHLY and CDR2 is FYNNEI. The CDR3 extends over 14 amino acids. V lost 6 bases to trimming and J lost 3 bases, with 13 bases between them.

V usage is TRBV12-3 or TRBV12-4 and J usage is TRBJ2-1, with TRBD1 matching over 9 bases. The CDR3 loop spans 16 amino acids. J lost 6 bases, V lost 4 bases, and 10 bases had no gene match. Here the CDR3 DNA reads TGTGCCAGCAGTTGGACCGGGACAGGGAGCATCAATGAGCAGTTCTTC. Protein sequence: CASSWTGTGSINEQFF.

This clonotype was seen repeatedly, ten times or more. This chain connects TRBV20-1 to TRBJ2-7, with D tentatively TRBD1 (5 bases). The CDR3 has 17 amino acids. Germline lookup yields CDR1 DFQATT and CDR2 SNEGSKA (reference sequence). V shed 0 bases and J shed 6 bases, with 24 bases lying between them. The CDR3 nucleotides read TGCAGTGCTAGAGATATCGGCCAGGGCAGGTTAGTAGGCGAGCAGTACTTC. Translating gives CSARDIGQGRLVGEQYF.

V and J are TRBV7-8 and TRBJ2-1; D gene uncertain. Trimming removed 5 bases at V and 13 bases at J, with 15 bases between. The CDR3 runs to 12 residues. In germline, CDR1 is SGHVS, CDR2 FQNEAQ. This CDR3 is CASSPGVSSQFF. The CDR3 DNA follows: TGTGCCAGCAGCCCGGGCGTAAGTAGTCAGTTCTTC.

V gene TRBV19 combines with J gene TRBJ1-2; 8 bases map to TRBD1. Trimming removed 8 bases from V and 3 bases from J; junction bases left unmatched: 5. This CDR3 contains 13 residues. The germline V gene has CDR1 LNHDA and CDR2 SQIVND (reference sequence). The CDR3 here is CASGPGQDYGYTF. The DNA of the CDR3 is TGTGCCAGTGGCCCGGGACAGGACTATGGCTACACCTTC.